This T cell receptor beta chain is drawn from a study of human T cells and chemical hapten exposure. TCRdb itself ran the RACE reads through MiXCR, one entry per CDR3 protein. The table includes around 92,000 distinct CDR3 sequences, 9.5% to 14% detected once. Stated time point: pre-sensitization, week 0. The treatment was: therapeutic diphenylcyclopropenone sensitization with weekly scalp DPC. This CDR3 is 14 amino acids long. Trimming cost V 7 bases and J 6 bases, with 15 bases left between them. Germline CDR1 reads SGHAT; CDR2 reads FQNNGV. The receptor comes from a woman aged 60-75 years with alopecia areata. Some clones in this sample may be carry-over from other donors' samples. The sample was whole blood, taken in connection with sensitization to the hapten diphenylcyclopropenone (DPC). The chain recombines TRBV11-2 with TRBJ2-2; D may be TRBD1 (6 bases). CDR3: CASKDRKRAGELFF. Written as DNA, the CDR3 is TGTGCCAGCAAAGACAGGAAGAGGGCCGGGGAGCTGTTTTTT. Complete variable domain (other parts from reference TRBV11-2 and TRBJ2-2): EAGVAQSPRYKIIEKRQSVAFWCNPISGHATLYWYQQILGQGPKLLIQFQNNGVVDDSQLPKDRFSAERLKGVDSTLKIQPAKLEDSAVYLCASKDRKRAGELFFGEGSRLTVL.